Presented here are 23 T cell receptor beta chains from one specimen sequenced in a study of blood T cells in healthy people across ages. Through a sample-barcoded 5' primer and a J-beta primer mix, a second PCR was run for roughly 7 to 12 cycles. TCRdb re-called the 5' RACE reads through MiXCR, storing one row per CDR3 protein. The table has about 570,000 distinct CDR3 sequences, around a quarter seen once. This sample also appeared in a second study, on T cells of mothers and their children.

Material for sequencing was blood. These receptors originate from a boy aged 2-15 years in good health.

This clonotype was seen a few times. CDR3 sequence: CASSQDKWSSGYEQYF. In DNA form, the CDR3 reads TGCGCCAGCAGCCAAGATAAGTGGTCTTCGGGCTACGAGCAGTACTTC. V and J are TRBV4-3 and TRBJ2-7; D call uncertain. The CDR3 consists of 16 residues. CDR1 is LGHNA and CDR2 is YSLEER in the germline V gene. The V and J ends lost 0 bases and 3 bases respectively, with 15 bases between them.

This chain connects TRBV29-1 to TRBJ2-3, with D perhaps TRBD2 (7 bases). V was pared by 1 base and J by 2 bases, with 16 bases between. The CDR3 contains 16 residues. Germline CDR1 is SQVTM and CDR2 is ANQGSEA. CDR3 protein: CSVEGGLADFTDTQYF. The CDR3 DNA reads TGCAGCGTTGAAGGGGGGCTAGCGGATTTCACAGATACGCAGTATTTT.

This clonotype was detected ten times or more. This chain connects TRBV11-2 to TRBJ1-3; D not certain. The CDR3 is 14 residues long. V lost 1 base and J lost 0, with 4 bases in between. The germline V gene encodes CDR1 SGHAT and CDR2 FQNNGV. The CDR3 here is CASSLGLSGNTIYF. Written as DNA, the CDR3 is TGTGCCAGCAGCTTAGGCCTCTCTGGAAACACCATATATTTT. The entire variable domain, with the rest obtained from reference TRBV11-2 and TRBJ1-3, is as follows: EAGVAQSPRYKIIEKRQSVAFWCNPISGHATLYWYQQILGQGPKLLIQFQNNGVVDDSQLPKDRFSAERLKGVDSTLKIQPAKLEDSAVYLCASSLGLSGNTIYFGEGSWLTVV.

The chain employs TRBV3-1 and TRBJ1-3, with no clear D. V was trimmed by 1 base and J by 2 bases, leaving 9 bases between them. Germline V CDR1 and CDR2: LGHDT, YNNKEL (reference sequence). This CDR3 spans 15 amino acids. The CDR3 spells CASSQGRGPGNTIYF. CDR3 DNA sequence: TGTGCCAGCAGCCAAGGTAGAGGGCCTGGAAACACCATATATTTT.

This sequence joins TRBV10-3 and TRBJ2-6; 8 nucleotides align to TRBD1. Trimming cost V 10 bases and J 0 bases; bases outside gene matches: 5. The CDR3 is made up of 15 amino acids. CDR1 ENHRY and CDR2 SYGVKD come from the germline V gene. DNA of the CDR3: TGTGCCACCGGGACAGGAAACTCTGGGGCCAACGTCCTGACTTTC. This translates into CATGTGNSGANVLTF.

This clonotype was observed a few times. This CDR3 is CSADPSGDQETQYF. CDR3 in DNA: TGCAGCGCGGACCCTAGCGGCGACCAAGAGACCCAGTACTTC. The V call is TRBV29-1, the J call TRBJ2-5; 7 bases align to TRBD2. With V trimmed by 7 bases and J by 0 bases, 8 bases remained unmatched. The CDR3 covers 14 residues. Germline lookup yields CDR1 SQVTM and CDR2 ANQGSEA.

CDR3 nucleotide sequence: TGCGCCAGCAGCCGATTTGCCGGGAACCCAAGGGAGACCCAGTACTTC. This sequence encodes CASSRFAGNPRETQYF. The genes are TRBV4-1 and TRBJ2-5; D might be TRBD2 (5 bases). CDR1 is MGHRA, CDR2 YSYEKL, per germline. CDR3 length: 16 amino acids. V was pared by 4 bases and J by 5 bases, with 20 bases between.

The chain joins TRBV15 to TRBJ2-1; TRBD2 matches 8 bases. V was clipped by 0 bases and J by 4 bases; unmatched bases: 5. Germline lookup yields CDR1 LNHNV and CDR2 YYDKDF (reference sequence). The CDR3 consists of 16 residues. CDR3 region: CATSRDLTGGYNEQFF. CDR3 nucleotides: TGTGCCACCAGCAGAGATTTGACGGGGGGGTACAATGAGCAGTTCTTC. Full variable domain (outside the CDR3, taken from reference TRBV15 and TRBJ2-1): DAMVIQNPRYQVTQFGKPVTLSCSQTLNHNVMYWYQQKSSQAPKLLFHYYDKDFNNEADTPDNFQSRRPNTSFCFLDIRSPGLGDTAMYLCATSRDLTGGYNEQFFGPGTRLTVL.

This clonotype has a handful of counts. The genes are TRBV2 and TRBJ2-1; 9 bases align to TRBD1. This CDR3 comprises 16 residues. With V trimmed by 7 bases and J by 2 bases, 9 bases remained unmatched. CDR1 and CDR2 (germline): SNHLY, FYNNEI. The CDR3 is CASTHLRDRAYNEQFF. CDR3 in DNA: TGTGCCAGCACCCATCTCCGGGACAGGGCCTACAATGAGCAGTTCTTC.

V is TRBV24-1 and J is TRBJ2-5; maybe TRBD1 (6 bases). The CDR3 consists of 15 residues. V lost 3 bases and J 1 base, leaving 11 bases between the germline ends. Germline-derived CDR1 and CDR2 are KGHDR and SFDVKD. CDR3 residues: CATSDATGPQETQYF. The CDR3 nucleotides read TGTGCCACCAGTGATGCAACAGGGCCCCAAGAGACCCAGTACTTC.

The chain joins TRBV12-3 or TRBV12-4 to TRBJ1-1; 9 bases line up with TRBD1. With V trimmed by 6 bases and J by 5 bases, 10 bases remained unmatched. This CDR3 is built from 15 residues. The CDR3 reads CASSPGQGVGTEAFF. As DNA, the CDR3 is TGTGCCAGCAGCCCGGGACAGGGAGTGGGAACTGAAGCTTTCTTT.

This clonotype came up a few times. The CDR3 sequence is CASSLEGTLSNEQFF. The CDR3 coding sequence is TGTGCCAGCAGCTTAGAGGGAACATTGTCCAATGAGCAGTTCTTC. This chain uses TRBV7-9 with TRBJ2-1; D gene unclear. The CDR3 totals 15 residues. V lost 1 base, J lost 6 bases, and 13 bases lay in between. The V gene's germline CDR1 is SEHNR and CDR2 FQNEAQ (reference sequence).

The table lists this clonotype with a count of one. This chain joins TRBV7-2 and TRBJ2-7; D is unresolved. Germline loops: CDR1 SGHTA, CDR2 FQGNSA. This CDR3 contains 14 residues. V lost 1 base to trimming and J lost 1 base, with 8 bases between them. CDR3 nucleotide sequence: TGTGCCAGCAGCTTAGGACCGAGATCCTACGAGCAGTACTTC. Its protein product is CASSLGPRSYEQYF.

The chain recombines TRBV12-3 or TRBV12-4 with TRBJ1-3; D remains unclear. The CDR3 extends over 11 amino acids. The ends were cut back, 11 bases at V and 9 bases at J, with 14 bases in the middle. The CDR3: CAQVRGLTIYF. Written as DNA, the CDR3 is TGTGCCCAGGTTCGGGGTCTCACCATATATTTT.

This clonotype has a handful of counts. The junction departs from the called germline gene at one end, perhaps through a read error. This chain links TRBV7-9 with TRBJ2-1; maybe TRBD1 (7 bases). Germline V gives CDR1 SEHNR, CDR2 FQNEAQ (reference sequence). The CDR3 totals 15 residues. This CDR3 is CASSTSTGRLRTENF. CDR3 in DNA: TGTGCCAGCAGCACCTCGACAGGGAGGTTGAGAACGGAGAACTTC.

This chain uses TRBV20-1 with TRBJ2-1; TRBD2 is a possible D gene (6 bases). Germline V lookup: CDR1 DFQATT, CDR2 SNEGSKA (reference sequence). V lost 6 bases and J 5 bases, leaving 14 bases between the germline ends. CDR3 length equals 13 residues. CDR3 protein: CSAETGLDNEQFF. In DNA form, the CDR3 reads TGCAGTGCGGAAACGGGACTCGACAATGAGCAGTTCTTC.

This clonotype was observed a few times. This chain connects TRBV5-8 to TRBJ1-2; TRBD1 aligns across 11 bases. This CDR3 has 14 residues. Losses at the gene ends were 4 bases for V and 6 bases for J; bases not matched to a gene: 5. Germline CDR1 reads SGHTS; CDR2 reads YDEGEE. The CDR3 reads CASSTGQGAHGYTF. In DNA form, the CDR3 reads TGTGCCAGCAGCACCGGACAGGGGGCCCATGGCTACACCTTC.

This clonotype came up a few times. The chain couples TRBV12-3 or TRBV12-4 to TRBJ2-5; no definite D call. The closer fit of TRBJ2-7 to the DNA end suggests the J call may be wrong. This CDR3 comprises 13 residues. CDR3 nucleotide sequence: TGTGCCAGCAGTTTCGAAGGTTACTACGAGCAGTACTTC. Protein sequence: CASSFEGYYEQYF.

This clonotype was observed a few times. An end of the junction does not agree with germline; a read error may underlie this. The chain couples TRBV29-1 to TRBJ2-7; the D call may be TRBD1 or TRBD2 (5 bases each). The germline gives CDR1 SQVTM, CDR2 ANQGSEA. The length of the CDR3 is 11 residues. CDR3 loop: CSVGDGYEQYF. DNA for the CDR3: TGCAGCGTCGGGGACGGGTACGAGCAGTATTTC.

This clonotype has only a few counts. The junction differs from germline at one of its ends, possibly a read error. The V and J genes are TRBV3-1 and TRBJ1-2; 8 bases line up with TRBD1. From germline, CDR1 is LGHDT and CDR2 YNNKEL (reference sequence). The CDR3 has 14 amino acids. CDR3 region: CASSQQGVPYGYTF. Here the CDR3 DNA reads TGCGCCAGCAGCCAACAGGGGGTCCCCTATGGCTACACCTTC. Supplemented by reference TRBV3-1 and TRBJ1-2, the full variable domain reads DTAVSQTPKYLVTQMGNDKSIKCEQNLGHDTMYWYKQDSKKFLKIMFSYNNKELIINETVPNRFSPKSPDKAHLNLHINSLELGDSAVYFCASSQQGVPYGYTFGSGTRLTVV.

This chain links TRBV30 with TRBJ2-5; D is unresolved. The germline V gene has CDR1 GTSNPN and CDR2 SVGIG (reference sequence). The V end lost 0 bases, the J end lost 5 bases, and 10 bases lay between the germline ends. The CDR3 covers 13 residues. DNA for the CDR3: TGTGCCTGGAGTGTGGAAAGGGCTGAGACCCAGTACTTC. Protein sequence: CAWSVERAETQYF. Full variable domain (rest looked up from reference TRBV30 and TRBJ2-5): SQTIHQWPATLVQPVGSPLSLECTVEGTSNPNLYWYRQAAGRGLQLLFYSVGIGQISSEVPQNLSASRPQDRQFILSSKKLLLSDSGFYLCAWSVERAETQYFGPGTRLLVL.

The chain is built from TRBV20-1 and TRBJ2-4, with 11 bases that match TRBD1. There are 14 residues in the CDR3. The V and J ends lost 3 bases and 6 bases, in that order; junction bases with no gene match: 4. Germline V CDR1 and CDR2: DFQATT, SNEGSKA (reference sequence). The CDR3 here is CSARDRGQTNIQYF. CDR3 coding DNA: TGCAGTGCTAGGGACAGGGGGCAGACAAACATTCAGTACTTC.

The chain couples TRBV18 to TRBJ1-1, with TRBD1 identical over 11 bases. CDR3 length: 18 residues. The germline V gene encodes CDR1 KGHSH and CDR2 LQKENI. V lost 2 bases to trimming and J lost 4 bases; unmatched junction nucleotides: 12. DNA for the CDR3: TGTGCCAGCTCACCAACTCACTCCCGGGACAGGGGGATCACTGAAGCTTTCTTT. Its translation is CASSPTHSRDRGITEAFF.